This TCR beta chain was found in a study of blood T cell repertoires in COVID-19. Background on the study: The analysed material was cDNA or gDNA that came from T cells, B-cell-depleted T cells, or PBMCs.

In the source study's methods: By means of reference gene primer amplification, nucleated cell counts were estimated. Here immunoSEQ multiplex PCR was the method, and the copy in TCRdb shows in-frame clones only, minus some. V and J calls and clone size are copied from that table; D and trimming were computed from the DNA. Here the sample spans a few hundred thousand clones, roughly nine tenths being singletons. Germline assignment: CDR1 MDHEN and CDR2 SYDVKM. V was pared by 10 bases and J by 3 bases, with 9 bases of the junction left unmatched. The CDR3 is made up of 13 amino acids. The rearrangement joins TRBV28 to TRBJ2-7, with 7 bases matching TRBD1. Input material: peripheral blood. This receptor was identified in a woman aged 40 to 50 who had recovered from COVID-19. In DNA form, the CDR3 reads TGTGCCACCTCCAGGCAGGGGGACTACGAGCAGTACTTC. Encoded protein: CATSRQGDYEQYF.